These 21 T cell receptor beta chains came from one sample sequenced in a study of cytomegalovirus exposure and HLA in healthy donors. Amplification used 60 Vbeta primers and 13 Jbeta primers. Only in-frame clones appear in the TCRdb table, and some are missing; sequencing was by immunoSEQ multiplex PCR. The sample lists roughly 120,000 clones; around 60% were seen once. Source material: PBMCs. These receptors were collected from a woman between 35 and 50 years old in good health and CMV-seropositive.

This clone was observed a handful of times. The chain combines TRBV6-6 with TRBJ2-2, with 8 positions matching TRBD1. Looked up from germline, CDR1 is MNHNY and CDR2 is SVGAGI (reference sequence). The CDR3 runs 15 residues. J was trimmed by 1 base and V by 5 bases; bases with no gene match: 3. The CDR3 loop reads CASSIDRGNTGELFF. Written as DNA, the CDR3 is TGTGCCAGCAGTATTGACAGGGGGAACACCGGGGAGCTGTTTTTT.

The chain links TRBV5-6 to TRBJ1-5; D call uncertain. Germline CDR1 is SGHDT and CDR2 is YYEEEE. V lost 6 bases to trimming and J lost 0 bases, with 13 bases between them. This CDR3 contains 15 residues. The CDR3 sequence is CASTRSPYSNQPQHF. In DNA form, the CDR3 reads TGTGCCAGCACCCGGAGCCCCTATAGCAATCAGCCCCAGCATTTT.

The CDR3 bases are TGTGCCAGCAGTCCGGGACAGACCTACGAGCAGTACTTC. Translating it yields CASSPGQTYEQYF. The chain is built from TRBV27 and TRBJ2-7, with TRBD1 identical over 7 bases. V gave up 5 bases and J gave up 2 bases; unmatched junction bases: 3. The germline CDR1 and CDR2 sequences are MNHEY and SMNVEV (reference sequence). CDR3 length: 13 residues.

Only one count was recorded for this clone. This chain links TRBV7-9 with TRBJ2-6; TRBD2 matches 7 bases. Germline V CDR1 and CDR2: SEHNR, FQNEAQ (reference sequence). The V and J ends lost 3 bases and 4 bases, in that order; junction bases with no gene match: 9. This CDR3 comprises 17 residues. CDR3 coding DNA: TGTGCCAGCAGCTTTAGTTCGGGGGGTTCAGGGGCCAACGTCCTGACTTTC. This translates into CASSFSSGGSGANVLTF.

Regarding this clone: The same CDR3 is also encoded by other DNA sequences in this sample. The rearrangement joins TRBV9 to TRBJ1-3; weak D call: TRBD1 (6 bases). Trimming stripped 0 bases from V and 4 bases from J, with 11 bases between. This CDR3 contains 15 residues. CDR1 SGDLS and CDR2 YYNGEE come from the germline V gene. The CDR3 loop reads CASSVGQGQGNTIYF. The CDR3 DNA reads as TGTGCCAGCAGCGTAGGTCAGGGGCAAGGAAACACCATATATTTT.

The gene calls are TRBV28 and TRBJ1-4, with 10 bases fitting TRBD1. This CDR3 has 16 amino acids. The germline gives CDR1 MDHEN, CDR2 SYDVKM. J lost 6 bases, V lost 6 bases, and 10 bases had no gene match. CDR3 nucleotides: TGTGCCAGCAGGCTGGCCGGGACAGGGGCCTATGAAAAACTGTTTTTT. Translating it yields CASRLAGTGAYEKLFF.

This clone was seen a few times. V and J are TRBV6-5 and TRBJ2-1, with 11 bases that match TRBD1. CDR3 size: 15 residues. The V gene's germline CDR1 is MNHEY and CDR2 SVGAGI. The junction had 8 bases not matched to a gene; V was cut back by 6 bases and J by 7 bases. The CDR3 bases are TGTGCCAGCAGAAAAAGGACAGGGGGCACGAATGAGCAGTTCTTC. Translated, it gives CASRKRTGGTNEQFF.

The chain joins TRBV28 to TRBJ2-7; D is perhaps TRBD2 (5 bases). CDR1 is MDHEN and CDR2 is SYDVKM in the germline V gene. Trimming removed 6 bases from V and 2 bases from J, with 14 bases in between. This CDR3 region has 14 residues. The CDR3, as DNA: TGTGCCAGCAGCGACCGGAGGCTAGCCTACGAGCAGTACTTC. This codes for CASSDRRLAYEQYF.

The rearrangement links TRBV29-1 to TRBJ1-2; D is perhaps TRBD1 (5 bases). Germline CDR1 SQVTM, CDR2 ANQGSEA. The V gene lost 6 bases and the J gene lost 0 bases, with 20 bases spanning the gap. The CDR3 runs to 16 residues. The CDR3 sequence: CSVRPRRQIANYGYTF. For the CDR3, the DNA is TGCAGCGTCCGACCCCGCCGACAGATCGCTAACTATGGCTACACCTTC.

There are a few counts of this clone. For the CDR3, the DNA is TGTGCCAGCAGCGTAGGAGTGGCGGGACAGCAGTTCTTC. Amino acid sequence: CASSVGVAGQQFF. The chain joins TRBV9 to TRBJ2-1, with TRBD2 as a possible D gene (6 bases). CDR1 and CDR2 from the germline V gene are SGDLS and YYNGEE. Trimming shortened V by 0 bases and J by 11 bases, and 12 bases separated the two germline ends. CDR3 length: 13 residues.

The rearrangement links TRBV19 to TRBJ2-5, with D perhaps matching TRBD1 (6 bases). The CDR3 is made up of 13 amino acids. CDR1 LNHDA and CDR2 SQIVND come from the germline V gene (reference sequence). V dropped 10 bases and J dropped 2 bases, with 14 bases sitting between them. The CDR3 spells CATRKDRQETQYF. The CDR3 nucleotides read TGTGCCACCAGAAAGGACAGACAAGAGACCCAGTACTTC.

The V gene is TRBV28, the J gene TRBJ2-5; 10 bases are a match to TRBD2. Germline CDR1 is MDHEN and CDR2 is SYDVKM. Trimming removed 3 bases from V and 7 bases from J; junction bases left unmatched: 5. The CDR3 contains 14 residues. DNA of the CDR3: TGTGCCAGCAGTTTTTCTAGCGGGAGTGGGACCCAGTACTTC. Residues: CASSFSSGSGTQYF.

This chain joins TRBV6-5 and TRBJ2-3, with 11 positions matching TRBD2. Germline V gives CDR1 MNHEY, CDR2 SVGAGI. This CDR3 is built from 14 residues. The junction had 5 bases not matched to a gene; V was cut back by 6 bases and J by 6 bases. Here the CDR3 reads CASSQGLAEDTQYF. CDR3 coding DNA: TGTGCCAGCAGCCAGGGACTAGCGGAGGATACGCAGTATTTT.

J is TRBJ2-7 and V is TRBV19, with 10 bases identical to TRBD1. Germline assignment: CDR1 LNHDA and CDR2 SQIVND (reference sequence). CDR3 length: 15 residues. V trimming: 1 base; J trimming: 3 bases; junction bases outside the gene matches: 3. The CDR3 DNA follows: TGTGCCAGTAGTATAGGGGACAGGGGATTCTACGAGCAGTACTTC. Its protein is CASSIGDRGFYEQYF.

This chain connects TRBV27 to TRBJ1-5; possibly TRBD1 for D (5 bases). Looked up from germline, CDR1 is MNHEY and CDR2 is SMNVEV (reference sequence). This CDR3 region has 13 residues. V lost 5 bases to trimming and J lost 5 bases, with 10 bases between them. CDR3 sequence reads: CASSPGVDQPQHF. CDR3 sequence (DNA): TGTGCCAGCAGTCCGGGGGTCGATCAGCCCCAGCATTTT.

The chain is built from TRBV7-3 and TRBJ2-2; 10 bases match TRBD2. CDR1 SGHTA and CDR2 FQGTGA come from the germline V gene. The V segment lost 8 bases and the J segment 5 bases; nucleotides outside the gene matches: 11. There are 16 residues in the CDR3. CDR3 in DNA: TGTGCCAGCGGGTTAGCGGGAGGAGTAGGGACCGGGGAGCTGTTTTTT. This codes for CASGLAGGVGTGELFF.

The rearrangement uses TRBV28 and TRBJ2-2; D is uncertain. The CDR3 is 14 residues long. Germline CDR1 MDHEN, CDR2 SYDVKM. Trimming removed 8 bases at V and 3 bases at J, with 13 bases between. In nucleotides, the CDR3 is TGTGCCAGCGTCCGAGCTGCGTACACCGGGGAGCTGTTTTTT. Its protein product is CASVRAAYTGELFF.

This clone was observed once. The chain carries TRBV7-2 and TRBJ1-1, with a tentative D call TRBD1 (5 bases). This CDR3 spans 16 amino acids. CDR1 and CDR2 from the germline V gene are SGHTA and FQGNSA. The V end lost 5 bases, the J end lost 0 bases, and 16 bases lay between the germline ends. The CDR3 bases are TGTGCCAGCAGCCGCCCGCTGACAGAGATGAACACTGAAGCTTTCTTT. It codes for CASSRPLTEMNTEAFF.

V gene TRBV30 combines with J gene TRBJ2-7; 8 nucleotides align to TRBD2. The germline V gene encodes CDR1 GTSNPN and CDR2 SVGIG (reference sequence). This CDR3 has 14 residues. The junction had 4 bases not matched to a gene; V was cut back by 3 bases and J by 0 bases. The CDR3 DNA reads TGTGCCTGGAGAATAGCGGGATACTCCTACGAGCAGTACTTC. Its translation: CAWRIAGYSYEQYF.

The rearrangement uses TRBV7-9 and TRBJ1-2; 8 nucleotides align to TRBD1. Per the germline V gene, CDR1 is SEHNR and CDR2 is FQNEAQ (reference sequence). This CDR3 has 17 residues. V lost 0 bases and J lost 5; bases outside the gene matches: 11. Here the CDR3 DNA reads TGTGCCAGCAGCTTAGCGGGACAGGTCGGCGGGGGTTATGGCTACACCTTC. This sequence encodes CASSLAGQVGGGYGYTF.

The chain couples TRBV7-2 to TRBJ2-7; 7 bases line up with TRBD2. The J segment lost 3 bases and the V segment lost 5 bases, leaving 13 bases of the junction unmatched. Germline V gene data show CDR1 as SGHTA and CDR2 as FQGNSA. This CDR3 is built from 16 residues. Written as DNA, the CDR3 is TGTGCCAGCAGCCCTGGTGCCTGGGGGGGGAACTACGAGCAGTACTTC. This gives the protein CASSPGAWGGNYEQYF.